This T cell receptor beta chain was sequenced during a study of blood T cell repertoires in COVID-19. Study overall: Whether acute or convalescent, the COVID-19 samples came from the United States, Italy and Spain. The cDNA or gDNA used as material had been derived from T cells, B-cell-depleted T cells, or PBMCs.

The CDR3 spans 14 residues. V lost 2 bases to trimming and J lost 9 bases, with 17 bases between them. CDR1 is SGHNT, CDR2 YYREEE, per germline (reference sequence). Per the study methods: Nucleated cell number was recorded as an estimate derived from reference gene primer amplification. Clones were read by immunoSEQ multiplex PCR, and TCRdb kept only the in-frame ones, dropping some. V, J and clone size derive from that table, while D and trimming were established from the DNA sequence. The sample lists about 100,000 clones, approximately 78% occurring once. The source material was peripheral blood. This chain joins TRBV5-4 and TRBJ2-5; weak D call: TRBD1 (6 bases). This TCR came from a man aged 55 to 70 with active or convalescent COVID-19. The CDR3 DNA reads as TGTGCCAGCAGCTTAATGGGGGCGGTTGTGGCCCAGTACTTC. It specifies CASSLMGAVVAQYF.